Following are 28 T cell receptor beta chains from one sample sequenced in a study of blood T cell repertoires in COVID-19. This table comes from immunoSEQ multiplex PCR, and its TCRdb copy is limited to in-frame clones, with some not included. Of more than 20,000 clones listed, around 86% are singletons. Sequencing was performed on peripheral blood. Every receptor here comes from a human donor with active COVID-19. The donor label of this sample is uncertain.

This clone was found once. The rearrangement links TRBV24-1 to TRBJ2-1; a possible D gene is TRBD1 (6 bases). Germline loops: CDR1 KGHDR, CDR2 SFDVKD. Deletions cut 5 bases from V and 0 bases from J, with 10 bases between. CDR3 length: 15 amino acids. CDR3 in DNA: TGTGCCACCAGTGCTCAGGGGAGCTCCTACAATGAGCAGTTCTTC. It codes for CATSAQGSSYNEQFF.

The chain recombines TRBV7-8 with TRBJ1-5, with D maybe TRBD1 (5 bases). This CDR3 is built from 14 residues. Germline V gene lookup returns CDR1 SGHVS and CDR2 FQNEAQ. V was clipped by 6 bases and J by 0 bases, with 9 bases between them. CDR3 in DNA: TGTGCCAGCAGTCGGGGGTTTAGCAATCAGCCCCAGCATTTT. It specifies CASSRGFSNQPQHF. Complete variable domain (other parts from reference TRBV7-8 and TRBJ1-5): GAGVSQSPRYKVAKRGQDVALRCDPISGHVSLFWYQQALGQGPEFLTYFQNEAQLDKSGLPSDRFFAERPEGSVSTLKIQRTQQEDSAVYLCASSRGFSNQPQHFGDGTRLSIL.

This chain uses TRBV14 with TRBJ1-2; maybe TRBD1 (6 bases). Trimming took 1 base from V and 8 from J, leaving 17 bases between them. The germline V gene encodes CDR1 SGHDN and CDR2 FVKESK. This CDR3 region has 15 residues. The CDR3 is CASSQASGGPGGYTF. The CDR3 DNA is TGTGCCAGCAGCCAAGCCTCGGGGGGGCCGGGGGGCTACACCTTC.

The CDR3 spells CASRGWDSPEQYF. Here the CDR3 DNA reads TGTGCCAGCAGGGGATGGGACAGCCCCGAGCAGTACTTC. The chain couples TRBV2 to TRBJ2-7, with TRBD1 matching over 7 bases. This CDR3 comprises 13 residues. V lost 6 bases, J lost 6 bases, and 8 bases stayed unmatched. Germline-derived CDR1 and CDR2 are SNHLY and FYNNEI.

Here the CDR3 DNA reads TGTGCCAGCAGCGTAGAGGGACAGGGCAGCTCCTACGAGCAGTACTTC. It is translated as CASSVEGQGSSYEQYF. The chain couples TRBV9 to TRBJ2-7; TRBD1 aligns across 9 bases. Per germline, CDR1 SGDLS and CDR2 YYNGEE. V lost 0 bases to trimming and J lost 0 bases; unmatched junction nucleotides: 4. The CDR3 contains 16 residues. The full variable domain, rest sourced from reference TRBV9 and TRBJ2-7, is DSGVTQTPKHLITATGQRVTLRCSPRSGDLSVYWYQQSLDQGLQFLIQYYNGEERAKGNILERFSAQQFPDLHSELNLSSLELGDSALYFCASSVEGQGSSYEQYFGPGTRLTVT.

The V and J genes are TRBV9 and TRBJ2-2; D is uncertain. Trimming removed 0 bases from V and 1 base from J, with 10 bases in between. Looked up from germline, CDR1 is SGDLS and CDR2 is YYNGEE. The CDR3 runs 16 residues. As DNA, the CDR3 is TGTGCCAGCAGCGTAGAATCACAGAGGAACACCGGGGAGCTGTTTTTT. Translated: CASSVESQRNTGELFF.

V gene TRBV6-5 combines with J gene TRBJ1-4; D is unclear. Germline CDR1 reads MNHEY; CDR2 reads SVGAGI. V lost 7 bases, J lost 3 bases, and 12 bases lay in between. CDR3 length: 14 amino acids. CDR3 nucleotide sequence: TGTGCCAGCACGAAAGATCCAGCTAATGAAAAACTGTTTTTT. It encodes CASTKDPANEKLFF.

V is TRBV27 and J is TRBJ2-7, with 8 bases that match TRBD2. Germline lookup yields CDR1 MNHEY and CDR2 SMNVEV (reference sequence). Trimming took 1 base from V and 2 from J; bases not matched to a gene: 7. The CDR3 loop spans 16 amino acids. CDR3 DNA sequence: TGTGCCAGCAGTTTATACGGACTAGCAGATACCTACGAGCAGTACTTC. Its translation: CASSLYGLADTYEQYF.

V and J are TRBV19 and TRBJ2-7; 8 bases agree with TRBD2. Germline lookup yields CDR1 LNHDA and CDR2 SQIVND (reference sequence). V lost 5 bases to trimming and J lost 6 bases; unmatched junction nucleotides: 9. The CDR3 spans 14 residues. The DNA for the CDR3 is TGTGCCAGTAGTGGCACTAGCGGAGAGAGCGAGCAGTACTTC. Translation: CASSGTSGESEQYF. The full variable domain, completed using reference TRBV19 and TRBJ2-7, is DGGITQSPKYLFRKEGQNVTLSCEQNLNHDAMYWYRQDPGQGLRLIYYSQIVNDFQKGDIAEGYSVSREKKESFPLTVTSAQKNPTAFYLCASSGTSGESEQYFGPGTRLTVT.

The gene calls are TRBV5-1 and TRBJ2-7; 10 positions match TRBD2. The CDR3 loop spans 15 amino acids. With 4 bases clipped from V and 7 bases from J, the junction kept 11 bases outside the gene matches. CDR1 SGHRS and CDR2 YFSETQ come from the germline V gene. In nucleotides, the CDR3 is TGCGCCAGCAGCACAGTAGCGGGGGGTGCCTCGGAGCAGTACTTC. Residues: CASSTVAGGASEQYF.

The chain links TRBV10-3 to TRBJ2-2; TRBD1 might be the D (6 bases). The CDR3 length is 14 residues. V was cut by 6 bases and J by 6 bases, with 14 bases left in between. Germline V gene lookup returns CDR1 ENHRY and CDR2 SYGVKD. The CDR3 is CAIRDPGVSGELFF. The CDR3 DNA sequence: TGTGCCATCAGGGATCCAGGGGTTTCCGGGGAGCTGTTTTTT.

The V and J genes are TRBV10-1 and TRBJ2-1; D perhaps matches TRBD2 (6 bases). Trimming took 3 bases from V and 1 from J, leaving 13 bases between them. The germline V gene encodes CDR1 WNHNN and CDR2 SYGVQD (reference sequence). There are 16 residues in the CDR3. The CDR3, as DNA: TGCGCCAGCAGTGAAACCTCGGGAGCTTCCTACAATGAGCAGTTCTTC. The encoded protein is CASSETSGASYNEQFF.

The chain couples TRBV4-3 to TRBJ2-7, with 8 bases matching TRBD2. The germline CDR1 and CDR2 sequences are LGHNA and YSLEER. This CDR3 is built from 15 residues. After removal of 0 bases from V and 6 bases from J, the junction contained 7 bases not matched to a gene. The CDR3 region is CASSQEPAGAFEQYF. CDR3 in DNA: TGCGCCAGCAGCCAAGAACCAGCGGGAGCCTTCGAGCAGTACTTC.

The chain uses TRBV5-1 and TRBJ2-7, with TRBD1 as a possible D gene (7 bases). Per the germline V gene, CDR1 is SGHRS and CDR2 is YFSETQ. The CDR3 is 13 residues long. Deletions cut 2 bases from V and 7 bases from J, with 13 bases between. The CDR3 sequence: CASSFGGGREQYF. CDR3 DNA: TGCGCCAGCAGCTTCGGAGGGGGCCGGGAGCAGTACTTC.

The CDR3: CASSQVSREKLFF. In nucleotides, the CDR3 is TGTGCCAGCAGCCAAGTAAGCAGGGAAAAACTGTTTTTT. The J gene is TRBJ1-4, the V gene TRBV4-2; no reliable D call. V lost 1 base, J lost 8 bases, and 8 bases lay in between. CDR1 and CDR2 (germline): LGHNA, YNFKEQ. CDR3 length: 13 residues.

This clone was seen only a few times. V is TRBV2 and J is TRBJ2-7; 9 positions agree with TRBD2. Looked up from germline, CDR1 is SNHLY and CDR2 is FYNNEI. The CDR3 is made up of 13 amino acids. The V and J ends lost 6 bases and 1 base, in that order; junction bases with no gene match: 1. The CDR3 region is CASSLAGSYEQYF. The CDR3 bases are TGTGCCAGCAGCCTAGCGGGGTCCTACGAGCAGTACTTC.

The chain joins TRBV13 to TRBJ1-6; D not resolved. This CDR3 has 15 residues. V dropped 2 bases and J dropped 8 bases, with 13 bases sitting between them. Germline-derived CDR1 and CDR2 are PRHDT and FYEKMQ (reference sequence). CDR3 loop: CASSLISRRDSPLHF. In DNA, the CDR3 is TGTGCCAGCAGCTTAATCTCCAGGAGGGATTCACCCCTCCACTTT.

The V call is TRBV24-1, the J call TRBJ2-1, with TRBD2 matching over 12 bases. Germline CDR1 KGHDR, CDR2 SFDVKD. This CDR3 is 20 amino acids long. With V trimmed by 0 bases and J by 0 bases, 8 bases remained unmatched. The CDR3 sequence: CATSDLPSGRAWSSYNEQFF. In DNA, the CDR3 is TGTGCCACCAGTGATTTGCCTAGCGGGAGGGCTTGGAGCTCCTACAATGAGCAGTTCTTC.

The rearrangement joins TRBV28 to TRBJ2-7, with D possibly being TRBD1 (6 bases). Germline V gives CDR1 MDHEN, CDR2 SYDVKM. The CDR3 is 13 amino acids. The V gene lost 7 bases and the J gene lost 3 bases, with 13 bases spanning the gap. CDR3 in DNA: TGTGCCAGCAATGGAGGCAGGGGCTACGAGCAGTACTTC. It codes for CASNGGRGYEQYF.

V usage is TRBV4-1 and J usage is TRBJ2-7; 9 nucleotides line up with TRBD1. This CDR3 contains 15 residues. V was clipped by 3 bases and J by 2 bases; unmatched bases: 5. Germline V CDR1 and CDR2: MGHRA, YSYEKL. The CDR3 bases are TGCGCCAGCAGCCATGGCGGGACAGGGCCCTACGAGCAGTACTTC. Its translation is CASSHGGTGPYEQYF.

CDR3: CASSLRDRETQYF. In DNA form, the CDR3 reads TGTGCCAGCAGCCTCCGGGACAGGGAGACCCAGTACTTC. The chain is built from TRBV3-1 (or the pseudogene TRBV3-2) and TRBJ2-5; TRBD1 aligns across 8 bases. Per germline, CDR1 LGHDT and CDR2 YNNKEL (reference sequence). V was clipped by 4 bases and J by 5 bases; unmatched bases: 3. This CDR3 has 13 amino acids.

This sequence joins TRBV6-2 or TRBV6-3 and TRBJ2-4; no reliable D call. Germline CDR1 MNHEY, CDR2 SVGEGT. Trimming took 4 bases from V and 0 from J, leaving 7 bases between them. The CDR3 is made up of 14 amino acids. CDR3 sequence (DNA): TGTGCCAGCAGTTTAACATTAGCCAAAAACATTCAGTACTTC. Protein product: CASSLTLAKNIQYF.

This clone appeared a single time. The chain has TRBV11-3 and TRBJ2-1; 7 nucleotides line up with TRBD1. Germline CDR1 reads SGHNT; CDR2 reads YENEEA. The CDR3 runs 14 residues. V lost 5 bases to trimming and J lost 10 bases; unmatched junction nucleotides: 11. The CDR3 bases are TGTGCCAGCAGCACTTCGCAGGGGGTAAAGGAGCAGTTCTTC. Its protein product is CASSTSQGVKEQFF.

This chain uses TRBV12-3 or TRBV12-4 with TRBJ2-4, with TRBD2 as a possible D gene (6 bases). The CDR3 has 13 amino acids. V was cut by 6 bases and J by 6 bases, with 12 bases left in between. The CDR3 spells CASRPGVGNIQYF. CDR3 in DNA: TGTGCCAGCAGACCGGGGGTGGGAAACATTCAGTACTTC.

The J gene is TRBJ1-2, the V gene TRBV30; D gene uncertain. Germline V gene lookup returns CDR1 GTSNPN and CDR2 SVGIG (reference sequence). The CDR3 covers 12 residues. Trimming removed 1 base at V and 6 bases at J, with 9 bases between. For the CDR3, the DNA is TGTGCCTGGAGTGAGGCGGCGGATGGCTACACCTTC. Its translation: CAWSEAADGYTF. The full variable domain, completed using reference TRBV30 and TRBJ1-2, is SQTIHQWPATLVQPVGSPLSLECTVEGTSNPNLYWYRQAAGRGLQLLFYSVGIGQISSEVPQNLSASRPQDRQFILSSKKLLLSDSGFYLCAWSEAADGYTFGSGTRLTVV.

The J gene is TRBJ1-2, the V gene TRBV5-8; tentatively, D is TRBD1 (5 bases). This CDR3 is built from 13 residues. The germline gives CDR1 SGHTS, CDR2 YDEGEE. Trimming removed 0 bases from V and 8 bases from J, with 11 bases in between. The chain's CDR3 is CASSLVGVAGYTF. CDR3 DNA sequence: TGTGCCAGCAGCTTGGTAGGGGTCGCCGGCTACACCTTC. The full variable domain, in which reference TRBV5-8 and TRBJ1-2 provide the parts outside the CDR3, is EAGVTQSPTHLIKTRGQQATLRCSPISGHTSVYWYQQALGLGLQFLLWYDEGEERNRGNFPPRFSGRQFPNYSSELNVNALELEDSALYLCASSLVGVAGYTFGSGTRLTVV.

This chain's CDR3 is CASSSQGAYTEAFF. The DNA for the CDR3 is TGTGCCAGCAGTTCGCAGGGGGCGTACACTGAAGCTTTCTTT. The chain joins TRBV27 to TRBJ1-1; 8 bases map to TRBD1. The CDR3 runs to 14 residues. Germline V lookup: CDR1 MNHEY, CDR2 SMNVEV (reference sequence). The junction had 4 bases not matched to a gene; V was cut back by 4 bases and J by 3 bases.

The CDR3 protein is CASSPDRGLVYEQYF. For the CDR3, the DNA is TGCGCCAGCAGCCCCGACAGGGGTCTAGTTTACGAGCAGTACTTC. The chain couples TRBV5-1 to TRBJ2-7; 8 bases map to TRBD1. Losses at the gene ends were 4 bases for V and 4 bases for J; bases not matched to a gene: 10. This CDR3 region has 15 residues. Germline loops: CDR1 SGHRS, CDR2 YFSETQ.